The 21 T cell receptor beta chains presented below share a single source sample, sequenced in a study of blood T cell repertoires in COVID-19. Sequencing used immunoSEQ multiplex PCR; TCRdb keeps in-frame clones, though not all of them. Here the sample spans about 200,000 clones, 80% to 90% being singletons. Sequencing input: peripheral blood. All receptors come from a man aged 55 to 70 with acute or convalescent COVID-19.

The CDR3 region is CASSPGRAEQFF. The CDR3 DNA sequence: TGTGCCAGCAGCCCTGGGAGAGCTGAGCAGTTCTTC. The chain has TRBV14 and TRBJ2-1, with D tentatively TRBD2 (5 bases). V gave up 4 bases and J gave up 9 bases, with 10 bases separating them. Germline-derived CDR1 and CDR2 are SGHDN and FVKESK. This CDR3 region has 12 residues.

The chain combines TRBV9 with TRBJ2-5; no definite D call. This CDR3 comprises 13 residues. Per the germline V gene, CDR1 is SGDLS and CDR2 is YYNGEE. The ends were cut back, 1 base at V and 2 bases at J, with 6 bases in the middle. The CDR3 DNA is TGTGCCAGCAGCGTAAACGGGCAAGAGACCCAGTACTTC. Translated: CASSVNGQETQYF.

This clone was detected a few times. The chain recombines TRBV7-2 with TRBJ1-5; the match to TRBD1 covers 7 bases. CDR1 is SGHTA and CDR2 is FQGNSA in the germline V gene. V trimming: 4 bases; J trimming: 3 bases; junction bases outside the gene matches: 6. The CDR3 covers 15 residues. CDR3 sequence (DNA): TGTGCCAGCAGCTCTGACAGGGTAGCCAATCAGCCCCAGCATTTT. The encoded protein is CASSSDRVANQPQHF.

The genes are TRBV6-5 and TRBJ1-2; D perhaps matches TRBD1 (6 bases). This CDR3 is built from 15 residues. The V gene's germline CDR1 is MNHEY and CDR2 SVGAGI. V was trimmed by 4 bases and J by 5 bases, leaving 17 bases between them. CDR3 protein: CASSFTGRASYGYTF. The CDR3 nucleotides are TGTGCCAGCAGTTTCACAGGGAGGGCTAGTTATGGCTACACCTTC.

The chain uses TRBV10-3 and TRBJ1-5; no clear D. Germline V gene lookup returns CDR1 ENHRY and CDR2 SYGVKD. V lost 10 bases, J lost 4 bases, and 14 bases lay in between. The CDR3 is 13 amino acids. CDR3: CATNEQSNQPQHF. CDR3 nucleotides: TGTGCCACCAACGAACAGTCAAATCAGCCCCAGCATTTT.

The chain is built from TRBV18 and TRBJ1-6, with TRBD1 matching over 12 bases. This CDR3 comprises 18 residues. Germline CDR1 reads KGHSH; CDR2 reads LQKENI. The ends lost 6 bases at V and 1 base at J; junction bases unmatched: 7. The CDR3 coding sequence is TGTGCCAGCTCCCGCGGGACAGGGGGCTTATCCTATAATTCACCCCTCCACTTT. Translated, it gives CASSRGTGGLSYNSPLHF.

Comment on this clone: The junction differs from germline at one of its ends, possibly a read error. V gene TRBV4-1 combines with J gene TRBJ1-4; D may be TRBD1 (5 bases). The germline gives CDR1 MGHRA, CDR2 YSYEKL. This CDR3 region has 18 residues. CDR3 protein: CPSSRLGGVIATNEKLFF. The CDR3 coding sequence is TGCCCCAGCAGCCGTCTGGGGGGGGTGATCGCAACTAATGAAAAACTGTTTTTT.

The CDR3 reads CASSLVWDRDTYEQYF. The CDR3 bases are TGTGCCAGCAGCTTGGTCTGGGACAGGGACACCTACGAGCAGTACTTC. The chain uses TRBV5-6 and TRBJ2-7, with 9 bases identical to TRBD1. The CDR3 length is 16 residues. Germline V CDR1 and CDR2: SGHDT, YYEEEE. Losses at the gene ends were 0 bases for V and 2 bases for J; bases not matched to a gene: 6.

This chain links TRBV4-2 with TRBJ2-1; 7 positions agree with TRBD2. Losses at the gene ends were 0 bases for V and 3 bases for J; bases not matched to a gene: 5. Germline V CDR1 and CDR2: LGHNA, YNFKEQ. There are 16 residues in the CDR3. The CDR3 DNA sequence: TGTGCCAGCAGCCAAGATCTGGGGGGGTTCTACAATGAGCAGTTCTTC. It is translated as CASSQDLGGFYNEQFF.

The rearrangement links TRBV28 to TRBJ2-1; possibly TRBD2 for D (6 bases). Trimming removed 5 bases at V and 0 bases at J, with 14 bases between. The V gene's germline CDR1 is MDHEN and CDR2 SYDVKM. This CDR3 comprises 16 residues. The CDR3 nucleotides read TGTGCCAGCAGTCCTGCGGGACCCTCCTCCTACAATGAGCAGTTCTTC. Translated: CASSPAGPSSYNEQFF.

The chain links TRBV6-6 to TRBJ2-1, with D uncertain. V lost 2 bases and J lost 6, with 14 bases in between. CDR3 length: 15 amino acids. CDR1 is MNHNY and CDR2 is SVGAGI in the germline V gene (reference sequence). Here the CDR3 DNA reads TGTGCCAGCAGTTACCCTATTGGTAGCTCCAATGAGCAGTTCTTC. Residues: CASSYPIGSSNEQFF.

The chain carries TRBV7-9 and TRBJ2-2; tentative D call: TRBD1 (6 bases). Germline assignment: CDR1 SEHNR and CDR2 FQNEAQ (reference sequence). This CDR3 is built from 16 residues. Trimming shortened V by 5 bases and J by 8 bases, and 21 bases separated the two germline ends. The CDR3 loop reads CASSGPQTGKGGELFF. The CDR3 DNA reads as TGTGCCAGCAGCGGACCCCAAACAGGGAAGGGTGGGGAGCTGTTTTTT.

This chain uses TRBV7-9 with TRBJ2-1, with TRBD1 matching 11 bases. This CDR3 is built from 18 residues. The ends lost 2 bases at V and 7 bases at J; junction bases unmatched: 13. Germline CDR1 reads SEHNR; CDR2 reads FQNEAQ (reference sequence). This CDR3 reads CASSLSPFGTGGRNEQFF. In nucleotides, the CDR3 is TGTGCCAGCAGCTTATCCCCATTCGGGACAGGGGGTAGAAATGAGCAGTTCTTC. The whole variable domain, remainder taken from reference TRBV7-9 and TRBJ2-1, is DTGVSQNPRHKITKRGQNVTFRCDPISEHNRLYWYRQTLGQGPEFLTYFQNEAQLEKSRLLSDRFSAERPKGSFSTLEIQRTEQGDSAMYLCASSLSPFGTGGRNEQFFGPGTRLTVL.

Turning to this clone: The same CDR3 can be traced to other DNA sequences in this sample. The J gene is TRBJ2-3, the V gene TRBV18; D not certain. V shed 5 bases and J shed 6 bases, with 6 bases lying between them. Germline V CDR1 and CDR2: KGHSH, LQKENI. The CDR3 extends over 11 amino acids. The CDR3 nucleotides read TGTGCCAGCTCATCCGGGGATACGCAGTATTTT. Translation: CASSSGDTQYF.

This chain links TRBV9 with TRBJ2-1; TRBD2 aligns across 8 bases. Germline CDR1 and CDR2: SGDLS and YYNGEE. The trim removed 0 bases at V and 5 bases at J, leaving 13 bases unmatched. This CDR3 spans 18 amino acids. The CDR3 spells CASSVAALGTRNNNEQFF. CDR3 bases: TGTGCCAGCAGCGTAGCTGCTCTGGGGACTAGAAATAACAATGAGCAGTTCTTC.

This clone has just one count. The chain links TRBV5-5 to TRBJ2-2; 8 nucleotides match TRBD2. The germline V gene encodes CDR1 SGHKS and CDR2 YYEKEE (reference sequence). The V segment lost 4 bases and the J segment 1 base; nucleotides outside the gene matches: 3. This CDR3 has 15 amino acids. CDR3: CASSPLAGNTGELFF. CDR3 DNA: TGTGCCAGCAGCCCCCTAGCGGGGAACACCGGGGAGCTGTTTTTT.

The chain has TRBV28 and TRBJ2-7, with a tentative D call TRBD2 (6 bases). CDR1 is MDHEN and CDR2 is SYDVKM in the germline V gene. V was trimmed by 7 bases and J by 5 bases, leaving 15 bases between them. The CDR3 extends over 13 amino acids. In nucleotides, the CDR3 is TGTGCCAGCATTGTTCCGGGAGCTGACGAGCAGTACTTC. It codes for CASIVPGADEQYF.

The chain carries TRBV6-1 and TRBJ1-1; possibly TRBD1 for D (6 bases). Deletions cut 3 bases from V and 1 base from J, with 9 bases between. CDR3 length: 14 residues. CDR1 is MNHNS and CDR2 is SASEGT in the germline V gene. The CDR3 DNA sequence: TGTGCCAGCAGTGAGGCCAGGGGGAACACTGAAGCTTTCTTT. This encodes CASSEARGNTEAFF.

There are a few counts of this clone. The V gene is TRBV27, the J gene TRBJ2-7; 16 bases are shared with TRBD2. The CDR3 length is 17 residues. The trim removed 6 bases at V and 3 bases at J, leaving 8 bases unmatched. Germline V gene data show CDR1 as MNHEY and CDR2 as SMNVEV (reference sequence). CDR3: CASSTGTSGRVGYEQYF. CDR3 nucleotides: TGTGCCAGCAGCACCGGGACTAGCGGGAGGGTTGGCTACGAGCAGTACTTC.

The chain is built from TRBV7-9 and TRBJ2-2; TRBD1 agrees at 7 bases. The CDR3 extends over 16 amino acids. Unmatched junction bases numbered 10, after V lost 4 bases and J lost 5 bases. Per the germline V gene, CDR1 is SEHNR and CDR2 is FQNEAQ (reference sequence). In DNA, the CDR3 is TGTGCCAGCAGCTCCCCCGACAGGGTGGCGACCGGGGAGCTGTTTTTT. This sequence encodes CASSSPDRVATGELFF.

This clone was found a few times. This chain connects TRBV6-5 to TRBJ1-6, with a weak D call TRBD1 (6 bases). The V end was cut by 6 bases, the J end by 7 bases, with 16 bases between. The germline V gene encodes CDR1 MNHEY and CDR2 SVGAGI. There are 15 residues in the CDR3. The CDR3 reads CASRGDIWGNSPLHF. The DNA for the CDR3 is TGTGCCAGCAGAGGGGACATATGGGGGAATTCACCCCTCCACTTT.